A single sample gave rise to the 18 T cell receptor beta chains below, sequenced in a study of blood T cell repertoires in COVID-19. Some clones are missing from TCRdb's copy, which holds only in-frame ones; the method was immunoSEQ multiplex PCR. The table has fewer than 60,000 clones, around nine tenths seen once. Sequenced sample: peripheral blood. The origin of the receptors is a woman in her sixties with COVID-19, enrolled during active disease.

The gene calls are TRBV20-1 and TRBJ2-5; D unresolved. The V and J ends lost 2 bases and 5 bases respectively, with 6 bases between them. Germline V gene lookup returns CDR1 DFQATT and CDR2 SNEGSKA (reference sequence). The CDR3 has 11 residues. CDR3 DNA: TGCAGTGCTAGACAGGCGGAGACCCAGTACTTC. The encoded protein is CSARQAETQYF.

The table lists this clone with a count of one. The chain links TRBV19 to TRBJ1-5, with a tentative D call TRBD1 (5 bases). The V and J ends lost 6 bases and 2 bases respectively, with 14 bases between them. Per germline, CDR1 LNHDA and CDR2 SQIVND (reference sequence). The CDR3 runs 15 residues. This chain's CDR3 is CASSPGSAGNQPQHF. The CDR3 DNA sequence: TGTGCCAGTAGCCCAGGGTCCGCCGGCAATCAGCCCCAGCATTTT.

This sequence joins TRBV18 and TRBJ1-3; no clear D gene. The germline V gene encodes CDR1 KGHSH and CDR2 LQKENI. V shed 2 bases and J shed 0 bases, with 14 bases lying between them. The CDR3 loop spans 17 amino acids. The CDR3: CASSPAGGRLSGNTIYF. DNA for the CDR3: TGTGCCAGCTCACCAGCGGGAGGCCGTCTCTCTGGAAACACCATATATTTT.

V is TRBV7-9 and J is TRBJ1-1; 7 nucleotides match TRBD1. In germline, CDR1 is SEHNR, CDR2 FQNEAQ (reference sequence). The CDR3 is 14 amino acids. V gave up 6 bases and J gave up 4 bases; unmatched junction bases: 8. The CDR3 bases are TGTGCCAGCAGTCAAGGGGGCTACAGCACTGAAGCTTTCTTT. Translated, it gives CASSQGGYSTEAFF.

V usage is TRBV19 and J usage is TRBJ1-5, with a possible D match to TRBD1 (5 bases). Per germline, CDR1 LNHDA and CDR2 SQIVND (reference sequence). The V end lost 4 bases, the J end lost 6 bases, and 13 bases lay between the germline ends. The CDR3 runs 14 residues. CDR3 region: CASSNSRATQPQHF. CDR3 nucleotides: TGTGCCAGTAGTAATTCCAGGGCGACTCAGCCCCAGCATTTT.

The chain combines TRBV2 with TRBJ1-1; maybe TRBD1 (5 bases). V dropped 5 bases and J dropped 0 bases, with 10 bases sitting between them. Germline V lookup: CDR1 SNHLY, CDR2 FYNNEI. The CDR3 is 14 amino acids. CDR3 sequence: CASSMRTLNTEAFF. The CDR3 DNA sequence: TGTGCCAGCAGTATGAGGACACTGAACACTGAAGCTTTCTTT. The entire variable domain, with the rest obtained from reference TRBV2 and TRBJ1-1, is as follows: EPEVTQTPSHQVTQMGQEVILRCVPISNHLYFYWYRQILGQKVEFLVSFYNNEISEKSEIFDDQFSVERPDGSNFTLKIRSTKLEDSAMYFCASSMRTLNTEAFFGQGTRLTVV.

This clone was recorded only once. CDR3 amino acids: CASSSTQAGEGEQYF. The CDR3 region has the DNA TGTGCCAGCAGTTCCACTCAAGCGGGAGAAGGGGAGCAGTACTTC. This chain links TRBV27 with TRBJ2-7; 8 bases map to TRBD2. The CDR3 length is 15 residues. Per the germline V gene, CDR1 is MNHEY and CDR2 is SMNVEV (reference sequence). The J segment lost 7 bases and the V segment lost 4 bases, leaving 12 bases of the junction unmatched.

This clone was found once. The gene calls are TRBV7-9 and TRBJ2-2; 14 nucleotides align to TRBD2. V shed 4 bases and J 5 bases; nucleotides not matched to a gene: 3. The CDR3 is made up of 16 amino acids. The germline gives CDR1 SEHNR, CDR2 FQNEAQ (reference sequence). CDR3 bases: TGTGCCAGCAGCTGGGGACTAGCGGGAGTGACCGGGGAGCTGTTTTTT. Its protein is CASSWGLAGVTGELFF.

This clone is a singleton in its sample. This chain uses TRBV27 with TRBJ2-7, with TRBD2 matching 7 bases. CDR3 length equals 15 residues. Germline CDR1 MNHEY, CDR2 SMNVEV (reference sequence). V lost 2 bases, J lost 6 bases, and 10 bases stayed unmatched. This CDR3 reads CASSLGAGASGEQYF. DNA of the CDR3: TGTGCCAGCAGTTTAGGGGCGGGAGCATCAGGCGAGCAGTACTTC.

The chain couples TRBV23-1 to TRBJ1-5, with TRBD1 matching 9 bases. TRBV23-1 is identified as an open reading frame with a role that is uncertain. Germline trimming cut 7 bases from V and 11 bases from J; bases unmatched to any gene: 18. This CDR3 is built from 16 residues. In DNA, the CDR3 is TGCGCCAGCAAGCGAGGGACAGGGTCCGTGGGTCGGACCCAGCATTTT. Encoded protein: CASKRGTGSVGRTQHF.

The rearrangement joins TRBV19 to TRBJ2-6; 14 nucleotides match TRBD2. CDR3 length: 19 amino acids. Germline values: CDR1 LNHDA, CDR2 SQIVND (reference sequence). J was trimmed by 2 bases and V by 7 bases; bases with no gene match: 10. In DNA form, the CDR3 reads TGTGCCAGTACTTTCAAGCCGGGACTAGCGGGAGCTGGGGCCAACGTCCTGACTTTC. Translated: CASTFKPGLAGAGANVLTF.

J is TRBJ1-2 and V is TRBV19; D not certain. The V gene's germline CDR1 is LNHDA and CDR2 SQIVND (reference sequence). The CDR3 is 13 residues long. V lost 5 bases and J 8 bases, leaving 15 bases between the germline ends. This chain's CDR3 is CASSGSQLRGYTF. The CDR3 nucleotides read TGTGCCAGTAGTGGAAGTCAGCTGCGGGGCTACACCTTC.

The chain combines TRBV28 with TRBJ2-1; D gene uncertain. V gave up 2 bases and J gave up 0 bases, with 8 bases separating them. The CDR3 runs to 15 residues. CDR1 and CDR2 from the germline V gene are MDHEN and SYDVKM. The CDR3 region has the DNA TGTGCCAGCAGTTTAGCGGTAAGCTCCTACAATGAGCAGTTCTTC. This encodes CASSLAVSSYNEQFF.

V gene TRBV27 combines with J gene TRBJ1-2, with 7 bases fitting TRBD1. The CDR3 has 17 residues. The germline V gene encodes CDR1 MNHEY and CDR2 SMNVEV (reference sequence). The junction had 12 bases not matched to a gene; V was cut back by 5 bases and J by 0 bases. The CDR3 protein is CASSPKQGPTPNYGYTF. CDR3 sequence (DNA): TGTGCCAGCAGTCCGAAACAGGGGCCTACCCCTAACTATGGCTACACCTTC.

This CDR3 reads CASSGRPGQGAYF. The DNA of the CDR3 is TGTGCCAGCAGCGGCCGGCCGGGACAGGGCGCGTATTTT. J is TRBJ2-3 and V is TRBV3-1 (or the pseudogene TRBV3-2); 9 bases align to TRBD1. CDR1 is LGHDT and CDR2 is YNNKEL in the germline V gene (reference sequence). This CDR3 has 13 residues. The ends lost 5 bases at V and 14 bases at J; junction bases unmatched: 11.

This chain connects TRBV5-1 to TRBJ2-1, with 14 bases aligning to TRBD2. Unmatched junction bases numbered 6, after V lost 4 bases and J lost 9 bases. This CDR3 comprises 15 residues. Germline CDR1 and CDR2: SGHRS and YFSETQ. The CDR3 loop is CASSAGLAGVSEQFF. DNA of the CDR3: TGCGCCAGCAGCGCGGGACTAGCGGGAGTTAGTGAGCAGTTCTTC.

The DNA for the CDR3 is TGTGCCAGCAGCCAAGATATCAGGGATCAGCCCCAGCATTTT. It yields the protein CASSQDIRDQPQHF. The rearrangement joins TRBV3-1 (or the pseudogene TRBV3-2) to TRBJ1-5, with a weak D call TRBD1 (5 bases). The CDR3 sequence is 14 residues long. The germline V and J ends were trimmed by 0 bases and 5 bases, with 8 bases remaining between them. From germline, CDR1 is LGHDT and CDR2 YNNKEL (reference sequence).

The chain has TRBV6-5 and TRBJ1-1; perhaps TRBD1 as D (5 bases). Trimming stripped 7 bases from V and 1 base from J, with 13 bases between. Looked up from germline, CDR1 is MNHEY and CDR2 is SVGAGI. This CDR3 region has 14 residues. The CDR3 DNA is TGTGCCAGCACCCCCCCCGGGGGGAACACTGAAGCTTTCTTT. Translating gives CASTPPGGNTEAFF.